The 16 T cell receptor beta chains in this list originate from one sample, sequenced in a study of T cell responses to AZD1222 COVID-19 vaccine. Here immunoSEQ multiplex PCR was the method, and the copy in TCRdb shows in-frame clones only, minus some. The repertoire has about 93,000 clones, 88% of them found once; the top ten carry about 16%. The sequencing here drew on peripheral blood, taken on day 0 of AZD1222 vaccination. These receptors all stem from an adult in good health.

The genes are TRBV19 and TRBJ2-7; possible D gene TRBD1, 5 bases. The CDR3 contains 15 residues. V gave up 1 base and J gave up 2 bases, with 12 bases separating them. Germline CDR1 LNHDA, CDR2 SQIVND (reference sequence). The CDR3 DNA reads TGTGCCAGTAGTATAGGCCCCTGGGGCACCTACGAGCAGTACTTC. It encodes CASSIGPWGTYEQYF.

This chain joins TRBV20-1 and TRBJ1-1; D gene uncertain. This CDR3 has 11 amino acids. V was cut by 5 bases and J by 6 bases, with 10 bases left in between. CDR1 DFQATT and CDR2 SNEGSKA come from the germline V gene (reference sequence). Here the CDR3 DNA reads TGCAGTGCTTCCCCTCGGGCTGAAGCTTTCTTT. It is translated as CSASPRAEAFF.

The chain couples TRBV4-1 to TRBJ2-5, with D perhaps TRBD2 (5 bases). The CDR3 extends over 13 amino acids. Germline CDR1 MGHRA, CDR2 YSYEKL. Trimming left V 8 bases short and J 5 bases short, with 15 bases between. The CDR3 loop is CASGKTIGETQYF. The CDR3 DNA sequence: TGCGCCAGCGGAAAGACTATCGGGGAGACCCAGTACTTC.

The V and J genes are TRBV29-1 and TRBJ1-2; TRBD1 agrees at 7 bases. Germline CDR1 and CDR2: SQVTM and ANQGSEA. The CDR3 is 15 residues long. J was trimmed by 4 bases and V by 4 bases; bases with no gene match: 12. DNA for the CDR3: TGCAGCGTTGGGGTGACAGGGAGGGATGGCTATGGCTACACCTTC. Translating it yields CSVGVTGRDGYGYTF.

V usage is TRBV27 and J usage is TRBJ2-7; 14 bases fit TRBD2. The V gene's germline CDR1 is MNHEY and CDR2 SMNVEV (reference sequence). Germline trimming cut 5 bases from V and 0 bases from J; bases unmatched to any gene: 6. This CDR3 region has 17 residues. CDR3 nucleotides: TGTGCCAGCAGTCGGACCGGGACTAGCGGGAGCTCCTACGAGCAGTACTTC. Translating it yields CASSRTGTSGSSYEQYF.

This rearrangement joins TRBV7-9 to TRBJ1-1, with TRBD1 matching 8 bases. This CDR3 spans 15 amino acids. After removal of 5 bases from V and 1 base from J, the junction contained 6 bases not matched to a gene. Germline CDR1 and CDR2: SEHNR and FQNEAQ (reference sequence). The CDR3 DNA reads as TGTGCCAGCAGCCAAGGGGACAGGAGGAACACTGAAGCTTTCTTT. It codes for CASSQGDRRNTEAFF.

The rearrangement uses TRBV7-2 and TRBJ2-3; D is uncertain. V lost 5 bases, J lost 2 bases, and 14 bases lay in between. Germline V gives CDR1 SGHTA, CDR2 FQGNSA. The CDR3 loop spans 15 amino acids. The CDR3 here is CASSESRTFTDTQYF. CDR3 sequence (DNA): TGTGCCAGCAGCGAATCGAGAACTTTCACAGATACGCAGTATTTT.

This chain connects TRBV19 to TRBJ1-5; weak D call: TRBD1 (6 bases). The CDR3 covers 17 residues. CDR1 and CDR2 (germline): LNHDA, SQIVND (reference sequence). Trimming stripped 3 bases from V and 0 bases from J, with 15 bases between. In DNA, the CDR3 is TGTGCCAGTAGTATTAATCCCACAGGGAGTAGCAATCAGCCCCAGCATTTT. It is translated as CASSINPTGSSNQPQHF.

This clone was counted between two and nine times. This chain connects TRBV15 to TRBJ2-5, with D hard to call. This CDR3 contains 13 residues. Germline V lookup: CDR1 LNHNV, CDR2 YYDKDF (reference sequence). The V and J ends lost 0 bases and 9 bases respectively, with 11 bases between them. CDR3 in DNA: TGTGCCACCAGCAGAGATCGGGTTCTGGCCCAGTACTTC. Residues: CATSRDRVLAQYF. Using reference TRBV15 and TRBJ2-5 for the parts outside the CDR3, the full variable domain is DAMVIQNPRYQVTQFGKPVTLSCSQTLNHNVMYWYQQKSSQAPKLLFHYYDKDFNNEADTPDNFQSRRPNTSFCFLDIRSPGLGDTAMYLCATSRDRVLAQYFGPGTRLLVL.

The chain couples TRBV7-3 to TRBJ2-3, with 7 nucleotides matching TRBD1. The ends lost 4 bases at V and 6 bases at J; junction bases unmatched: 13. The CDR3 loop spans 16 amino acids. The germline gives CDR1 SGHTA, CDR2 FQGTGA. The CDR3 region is CASSSQQTGVADTQYF. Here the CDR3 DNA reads TGTGCCAGCAGCTCCCAACAAACAGGGGTGGCGGATACGCAGTATTTT.

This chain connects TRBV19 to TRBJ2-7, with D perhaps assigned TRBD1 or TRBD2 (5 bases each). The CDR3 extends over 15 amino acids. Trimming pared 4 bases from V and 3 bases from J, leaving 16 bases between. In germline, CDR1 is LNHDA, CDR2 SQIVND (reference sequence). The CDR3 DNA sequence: TGTGCCAGTAGTACCCCACGGGACGGGATCTACGAGCAGTACTTC. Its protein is CASSTPRDGIYEQYF.

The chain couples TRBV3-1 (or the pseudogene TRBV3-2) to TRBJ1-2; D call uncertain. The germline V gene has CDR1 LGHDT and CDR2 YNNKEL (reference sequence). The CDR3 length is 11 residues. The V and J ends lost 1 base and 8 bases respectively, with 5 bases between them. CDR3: CASSQVGGYTF. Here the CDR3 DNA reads TGTGCCAGCAGCCAAGTGGGCGGCTACACCTTC.

The CDR3 sequence is CATSRVGGDGGYTF. The CDR3 DNA is TGTGCCACCAGCAGAGTAGGTGGGGATGGTGGCTACACCTTC. The J gene is TRBJ1-2, the V gene TRBV15; D not resolved. This CDR3 comprises 14 residues. Germline assignment: CDR1 LNHNV and CDR2 YYDKDF (reference sequence). Trimming took 1 base from V and 7 from J, leaving 13 bases between them.

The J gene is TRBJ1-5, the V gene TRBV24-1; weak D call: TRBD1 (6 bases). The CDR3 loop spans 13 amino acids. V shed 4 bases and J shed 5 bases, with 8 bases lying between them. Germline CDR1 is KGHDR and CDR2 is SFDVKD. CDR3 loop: CATSDRGDQPQHF. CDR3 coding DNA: TGTGCCACCAGTGACAGGGGAGATCAGCCCCAGCATTTT.

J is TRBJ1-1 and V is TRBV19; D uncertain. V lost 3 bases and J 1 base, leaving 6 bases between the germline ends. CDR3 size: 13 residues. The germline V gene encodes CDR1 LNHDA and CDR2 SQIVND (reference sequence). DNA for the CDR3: TGTGCCAGTAGTATTCTCAAGAACACTGAAGCTTTCTTT. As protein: CASSILKNTEAFF.

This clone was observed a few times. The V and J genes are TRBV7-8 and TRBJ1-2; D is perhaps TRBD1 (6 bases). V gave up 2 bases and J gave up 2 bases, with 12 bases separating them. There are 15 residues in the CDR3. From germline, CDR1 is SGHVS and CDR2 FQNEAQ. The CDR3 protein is CASSLNIGGNYGYTF. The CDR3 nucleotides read TGTGCCAGCAGCTTAAATATAGGGGGGAACTATGGCTACACCTTC.